This T cell receptor beta chain was found in a study of blood T cell repertoires in COVID-19. Study-level background: The United States, Italy and Spain supplied acute and convalescent COVID-19 samples. PBMCs, B-cell-depleted T cells, or T cells were the source of the cDNA or gDNA that made up the material.

As originally analysed: Researchers report that nucleated cell counts were estimated from reference gene primer amplification. This table comes from immunoSEQ multiplex PCR, and its TCRdb copy is limited to in-frame clones, with some not included. V and J calls and clone size are those listed in that table; D and trimming were worked out from the DNA. The sample includes 290,000 or so clones, roughly 85% of them seen just once. Germline V CDR1 and CDR2: MNHEY, SVGAGI. V was clipped by 2 bases and J by 4 bases; unmatched bases: 11. The CDR3 has 16 residues. The source of this sequence is a man in his forties or fifties with active or convalescent COVID-19. This chain links TRBV6-5 with TRBJ2-7; 7 nucleotides agree with TRBD2. Sequencing was done on a sample of peripheral blood. The CDR3 DNA sequence: TGTGCCAGCAGTTACCGGGACTCCACGGGGGGTTACGAGCAGTACTTC. This encodes CASSYRDSTGGYEQYF.